This record looks at one T cell receptor beta chain sequence and its context. This sample was taken from a study of blood T cell repertoires in COVID-19. Clones were read by immunoSEQ multiplex PCR, and TCRdb kept only the in-frame ones, dropping some. Of about 440,000 clones listed, about 85% are singletons. The CDR3 loop spans 16 amino acids. Germline V gives CDR1 SGHRS, CDR2 YFSETQ. V was pared by 0 bases and J by 6 bases, with 8 bases of the junction left unmatched. The source material was PBMCs or T cells enriched from blood (not recorded which). J is TRBJ2-1 and V is TRBV5-1; 8 bases match TRBD1. The origin of this receptor is a woman younger than 30 with acute COVID-19. In DNA, the CDR3 is TGCGCCAGCAGCTTGGTGGAGACAGGGGTTGGCAATGAGCAGTTCTTC. As protein: CASSLVETGVGNEQFF.